This T cell receptor (beta chain) was obtained from a study of blood T cell repertoires in COVID-19. Study-wide background: Samples representing acute and convalescent COVID-19 were sourced from the United States, Italy and Spain. Sources were T cells, B-cell-depleted T cells, or PBMCs; the material itself was cDNA or gDNA.

The sample holds a few counts of this clone. V lost 5 bases and J lost 8, with 10 bases in between. CDR1 is MNHEY and CDR2 is SVGAGI in the germline V gene. The CDR3 consists of 12 residues. Original data processing: Cell counts per sample came from amplifying reference gene primers. Assay: immunoSEQ multiplex PCR; the TCRdb copy retains only in-frame clones and omits some. That table furnishes V, J and clone size, whereas the DNA furnished D and trimming. The sample lists fewer than 65,000 clones, more than 65% occurring once. The chain is built from TRBV6-5 and TRBJ2-1, with a weak D call TRBD2 (5 bases). The TCR comes from a human donor in a cohort sampled during active COVID-19. Sequenced: peripheral blood. In nucleotides, the CDR3 is TGTGCCAGCAGTCACGGGGTCGATGAGCAGTTCTTC. Its translation is CASSHGVDEQFF.